The clone carrying this TCR beta chain is labeled medium-sized. This specimen comes from a study of liver allograft versus peripheral blood T cells. Study details: In transplanted livers, T cell receptor repertoires were compared with those found in the recipients' peripheral blood.

The CDR3 runs to 15 residues. V trimming: 4 bases; J trimming: 7 bases; junction bases outside the gene matches: 3. Germline CDR1 is LNHDA and CDR2 is SQIVND (reference sequence). TCRdb re-called the reads through MiXCR, storing one row per CDR3 protein. The sample lists around 13,000 distinct CDR3 sequences; under 30% were seen once. The chain is built from TRBV19 and TRBJ2-2, with 13 bases matching TRBD2. The receptor was isolated from a human patient who had a liver transplant. Some T cells may arise from the graft donor. Written as DNA, the CDR3 is TGTGCCAGTAGTACCGGGACTAGCGGGGTCGGGGAGCTGTTTTTT. Amino acids: CASSTGTSGVGELFF.